The clone carrying this T cell receptor (beta chain) was counted ten times or more. Its target is not known. These data originate in a study of T cell repertoires and leukemia-associated antigens. Study outcomes and limitations: Whether expanded clones are antigen-specific and functional remains untested.

The germline V gene has CDR1 SEHNR and CDR2 FQNEAQ (reference sequence). CDR3 length: 15 residues. V was clipped by 4 bases and J by 0 bases, with 9 bases between them. TCRdb recomputed calls from the 5' RACE reads with MiXCR, one row per CDR3 protein. In the table there are 10,000 to 13,000 distinct CDR3 sequences, about 45% of which are singletons. CD3+ T cells were rested overnight without fetal bovine serum. The J gene is TRBJ2-2, the V gene TRBV7-9, with D possibly TRBD2 on 6 matching bases. Specimen: CD3+ T cells sorted from blood and cultured. The sequence came from a female donor in good health. The CDR3 loop reads CASSSTSTNTGELFF. The CDR3 DNA sequence: TGTGCCAGCAGCTCGACTAGTACGAACACCGGGGAGCTGTTTTTT.